By frequency in the sample, the clone carrying this T cell receptor (beta chain) is medium-sized (0.01 to 0.1%). Its antigen is as yet unknown. The library was built for alpha chains, so this beta chain is an off-target read and its size means little. This sample was included in a study of spatial heterogeneity in lung cancer. At the level of the study: There was a strong correlation between the counts of TCR transcripts measured in tumor regions and a T cell transcriptional module score that was calculated from matched bulk RNA-seq.

The presence of a unique molecular identifier marked each TCR cDNA molecule. TCRdb ran MiXCR on the 5' RACE reads and lists one entry per CDR3 protein. The repertoire has about 13,000 distinct CDR3 sequences, around 5.4% of them found once; the top ten carry around 10%. CDR1 DFQATT and CDR2 SNEGSKA come from the germline V gene (reference sequence). With 3 bases removed from V and 2 bases from J, the gap between germline ends came to 7 bases. This CDR3 region has 13 residues. Stated time point: sample taken at primary tumor resection. The sequenced material consisted of unsorted whole RNA from tumor, nontumor lung or frozen PBMC. Overall study results and limits: Tracking of tumor mutation counts was seen in expanded intratumoral alpha and beta TCR counts. Alpha chains reached an estimated coverage of roughly 6.3% of tumor T cells, and beta chains approximately 13%.

This sequence joins TRBV20-1 and TRBJ2-2; no clear D. The material sequenced was lung tumor tissue, taken at surgery. The TCR was taken from a female donor with early-stage non-small cell lung cancer. DNA for the CDR3: TGCAGTGCTAGGTCTGTCAACACCGGGGAGCTGTTTTTT. This translates into CSARSVNTGELFF.